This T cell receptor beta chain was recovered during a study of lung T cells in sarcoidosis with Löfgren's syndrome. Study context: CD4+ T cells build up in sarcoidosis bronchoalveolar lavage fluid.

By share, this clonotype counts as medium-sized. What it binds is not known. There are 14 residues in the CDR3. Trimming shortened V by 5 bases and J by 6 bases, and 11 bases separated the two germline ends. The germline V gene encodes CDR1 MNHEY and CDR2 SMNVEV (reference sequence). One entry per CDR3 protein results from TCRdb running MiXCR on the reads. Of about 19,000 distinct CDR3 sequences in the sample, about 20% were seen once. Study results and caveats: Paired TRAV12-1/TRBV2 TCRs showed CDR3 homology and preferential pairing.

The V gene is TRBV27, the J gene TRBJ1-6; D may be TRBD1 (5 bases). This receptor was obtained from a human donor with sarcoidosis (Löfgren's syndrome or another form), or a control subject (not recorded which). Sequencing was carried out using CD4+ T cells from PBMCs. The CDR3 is CASSPAGGNSPLHF. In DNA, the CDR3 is TGTGCCAGCAGTCCGGCGGGGGGTAATTCACCCCTCCACTTT.